This TCR beta chain was captured by sequencing in a study of metastatic and nonmetastatic thyroid tumors. Study background: Both malignant and benign thyroid patients supplied peripheral blood and tumor or nodule tissue samples, across which the repertoires of these patients were then compared.

The CDR3 has 14 residues. Trimming cost V 9 bases and J 2 bases; bases outside gene matches: 6. Germline V gives CDR1 SGHTA, CDR2 FQGNSA. TCRdb re-called the PCR reads through MiXCR. Of tens of thousands of clones in the sample, around 33% are singletons; the top ten hold about 16%. This clone has a single count. Thyroid surgery was preceded by no treatment in any patient. The receptor was isolated from a female donor with papillary thyroid cancer or a benign thyroid nodule (not recorded which). Some clones in this sample may be carry-over from other donors' samples. The chain carries TRBV7-2 and TRBJ2-3; 9 nucleotides match TRBD1. The sequenced sample consisted of tumor tissue. The CDR3 DNA sequence: TGTGCCAGTGCGGGACAGGGCTTCACAGATACGCAGTATTTT. Encoded protein: CASAGQGFTDTQYF.